Shown below are 29 T cell receptor beta chains from a single sample sequenced in a study of T cells in Graves' hyperthyroidism and ophthalmopathy. It was RNA transcripts that yielded the amplified TCR beta CDR3 regions. RT-PCR in the first round (using the HTBI primer set) targeted the TCR CDR3. Each CDR3 protein is one row after TCRdb ran MiXCR on the multiplex PCR reads. The sample yields 250,000 to 300,000 distinct CDR3 sequences, about an eighth seen once. Sequenced sample: blood. The receptors here all came from a woman in her thirties with Graves' hyperthyroidism that later progressed to Graves' ophthalmopathy.

This rearrangement joins TRBV6-5 to TRBJ2-7; 8 bases align to TRBD1. The germline V gene encodes CDR1 MNHEY and CDR2 SVGAGI. The CDR3 is 17 amino acids. V lost 0 bases and J lost 5; bases outside the gene matches: 12. The CDR3 loop reads CASSYSLAYRGSNEQYF. DNA of the CDR3: TGTGCCAGCAGTTACTCGCTGGCTTACAGGGGGTCCAACGAGCAGTACTTC.

This clonotype was observed a few times. Sequence at one end of the junction differs from germline and may be a read error. This chain joins TRBV7-9 and TRBJ2-3, with 8 bases lining up with TRBD2. This CDR3 is built from 18 residues. The germline V gene has CDR1 SEHNR and CDR2 FQNEAQ (reference sequence). CDR3 residues: CASSSEGEREKRTDTQCF. The CDR3 nucleotides read TGTGCCAGCAGCTCAGAGGGGGAGCGGGAGAAAAGAACAGATACGCAGTGTTTT.

At least ten counts were recorded for this clonotype. The V call is TRBV20-1, the J call TRBJ1-5; 9 nucleotides agree with TRBD1. CDR1 is DFQATT and CDR2 is SNEGSKA in the germline V gene (reference sequence). With V trimmed by 5 bases and J by 2 bases, 4 bases remained unmatched. CDR3 size: 14 residues. For the CDR3, the DNA is TGCAGTGCTGACAGGGGGGTTGGCAATCAGCCCCAGCATTTT. Translation gives CSADRGVGNQPQHF.

In its sample, this clonotype was seen many times. This chain joins TRBV6-2 or TRBV6-3 and TRBJ1-5; a weak D match, TRBD1 (6 bases). The CDR3 sequence is 12 residues long. Germline V lookup: CDR1 MNHEY, CDR2 SVGEGT. The ends were cut back, 4 bases at V and 12 bases at J, with 13 bases in the middle. CDR3 coding DNA: TGTGCCAGCAGTTTCTCGGGACAACTCCAGCATTTT. This sequence encodes CASSFSGQLQHF.

This clonotype was recorded at least ten times. The chain couples TRBV5-1 to TRBJ2-7; TRBD2 agrees at 10 bases. The V gene's germline CDR1 is SGHRS and CDR2 YFSETQ. V was pared by 0 bases and J by 6 bases, with 6 bases of the junction left unmatched. This CDR3 has 15 residues. In DNA form, the CDR3 reads TGCGCCAGCAGCTTGGATGCTAGCGGGAGCTCCGAGCAGTACTTC. This sequence encodes CASSLDASGSSEQYF.

This clonotype was observed many times. J is TRBJ2-7 and V is TRBV28; D perhaps matches TRBD1 (5 bases). This CDR3 contains 13 residues. Per germline, CDR1 MDHEN and CDR2 SYDVKM. Trimming shortened V by 6 bases and J by 2 bases, and 11 bases separated the two germline ends. CDR3 region: CASRTGPTYEQYF. CDR3 bases: TGTGCCAGCAGAACAGGCCCGACCTACGAGCAGTACTTC.

V usage is TRBV3-1 and J usage is TRBJ2-1; D is perhaps TRBD1 or TRBD2 (6 bases each). V lost 0 bases, J lost 8 bases, and 17 bases lay in between. CDR3 size: 16 residues. Germline V gene sequence: CDR1 LGHDT, CDR2 YNNKEL (reference sequence). The CDR3 DNA reads TGTGCCAGCAGCCAAGATGGCCGGGGGCGAGGTCATGAGCAGTTCTTC. Translation: CASSQDGRGRGHEQFF.

This clonotype was found many times. The rearrangement joins TRBV6-1 to TRBJ2-3; D may be TRBD2 (6 bases). The CDR3 is 17 residues long. Germline V gene lookup returns CDR1 MNHNS and CDR2 SASEGT. Trimming took off 5 bases at V and 3 bases at J, with 21 bases between the two ends. For the CDR3, the DNA is TGTGCCAGCAGTCCCTACGCCGGGGCGGCGGGAACAGATACGCAGTATTTT. This gives the protein CASSPYAGAAGTDTQYF.

This clonotype appeared a few times. The chain couples TRBV6-2 or TRBV6-3 to TRBJ2-2; no clear D. Per germline, CDR1 MNHEY and CDR2 SVGEGT. This CDR3 comprises 17 residues. V was pared by 0 bases and J by 2 bases, with 13 bases between. In DNA, the CDR3 is TGTGCCAGCAGTTACTCATATGTCGGCACCAACACCGGGGAGCTGTTTTTT. Translating it yields CASSYSYVGTNTGELFF.

Regarding this clonotype: A read error is possible here, since a much larger clone lies one base away. The chain recombines TRBV2 with TRBJ2-5; 8 nucleotides line up with TRBD1. Germline V gives CDR1 SNHLY, CDR2 FYNNEI. The V and J ends lost 3 bases and 7 bases, in that order; junction bases with no gene match: 4. The length of the CDR3 is 13 residues. CDR3 loop: CASSEDRARTQYF. The CDR3 nucleotides are TGTGCCAGCAGTGAGGACAGGGCTCGGACCCAGTACTTC.

This clonotype was counted at least ten times. The chain has TRBV2 and TRBJ1-4; D uncertain. Deletions cut 4 bases from V and 10 bases from J, with 19 bases between. The CDR3 sequence is 15 residues long. Germline loops: CDR1 SNHLY, CDR2 FYNNEI. CDR3 bases: TGTGCCAGCAGTGGTCAATCCGGGTCAACGGGAAAACTGTTTTTT. Protein sequence: CASSGQSGSTGKLFF.

The gene calls are TRBV9 and TRBJ2-1; either TRBD1 or TRBD2 may supply D (6 bases each). V lost 4 bases and J lost 9, with 11 bases in between. This CDR3 contains 12 residues. The V gene's germline CDR1 is SGDLS and CDR2 YYNGEE. The CDR3 sequence: CASSHPGAEQFF. In DNA, the CDR3 is TGTGCCAGCAGCCACCCGGGGGCTGAGCAGTTCTTC.

This clonotype was seen many times. The chain recombines TRBV20-1 with TRBJ1-1, with TRBD1 as a possible D gene (5 bases). CDR3 length: 14 amino acids. V shed 5 bases and J shed 11 bases, with 24 bases lying between them. The germline V gene has CDR1 DFQATT and CDR2 SNEGSKA (reference sequence). In DNA, the CDR3 is TGCAGTGCTTTGGGGGGGGACCCAAACCGTAGGGCTTTCTTT. The encoded protein is CSALGGDPNRRAFF.

This clonotype was counted at least ten times. The chain uses TRBV12-3 or TRBV12-4 and TRBJ2-3, with 7 bases identical to TRBD2. Unmatched junction bases numbered 7, after V lost 1 base and J lost 0 bases. CDR3 size: 17 residues. CDR3 sequence reads: CASSLGGRVQSTDTQYF. The CDR3 DNA follows: TGTGCCAGCAGTTTAGGAGGGAGGGTACAAAGCACAGATACGCAGTATTTT.

In this sample, this clonotype turned up many times. A read error may produce the germline difference seen at one junction end. The chain joins TRBV28 to TRBJ2-1; weak D call: TRBD2 (6 bases). The CDR3 totals 15 residues. Germline CDR1 MDHEN, CDR2 SYDVKM. CDR3 sequence: CASNLAESSYNEQFF. CDR3 bases: TGTGCCAGCAATTTAGCGGAGAGCTCCTACAATGAGCAGTTCTTC.

This clonotype turned up a few times. With a much larger clone just one base away, this may be a read error. This sequence joins TRBV7-2 and TRBJ1-1; 7 bases agree with TRBD1. CDR1 SGHTA and CDR2 FQGNSA come from the germline V gene. The length of the CDR3 is 14 residues. The CDR3 spells CASRQGQLNTETFF. CDR3 nucleotides: TGTGCCAGCAGGCAGGGACAGCTGAACACTGAAACTTTCTTT. Together with reference TRBV7-2 and TRBJ1-1, the CDR3 gives the full variable domain: GAGVSQSPSNKVTEKGKDVELRCDPISGHTALYWYRQSLGQGLEFLIYFQGNSAPDKSGLPSDRFSAERTGGSVSTLTIQRTQQEDSAVYLCASRQGQLNTETFFGQGTRLTVV.

Many counts were recorded for this clonotype. J is TRBJ2-7 and V is TRBV28, with TRBD2 matching over 11 bases. The germline V gene has CDR1 MDHEN and CDR2 SYDVKM. After removal of 8 bases from V and 0 bases from J, the junction contained 3 bases not matched to a gene. CDR3 length: 14 residues. This CDR3 is CASRLAGSSYEQYF. The DNA of the CDR3 is TGTGCCAGCCGACTAGCGGGATCCTCCTACGAGCAGTACTTC.

The chain joins TRBV4-1 to TRBJ1-6; D gene ambiguous. The V gene lost 1 base and the J gene lost 9 bases, with 10 bases spanning the gap. The germline V gene encodes CDR1 MGHRA and CDR2 YSYEKL. The CDR3 sequence is 14 residues long. The CDR3 loop reads CASSQVRVGSPLHF. The CDR3 DNA is TGCGCCAGCAGCCAAGTAAGGGTGGGTTCACCCCTCCACTTT.

This clonotype was counted many times. The rearrangement joins TRBV10-3 to TRBJ2-2; the D is unclear. V shed 4 bases and J shed 6 bases, with 12 bases lying between them. The CDR3 contains 14 residues. Germline V lookup: CDR1 ENHRY, CDR2 SYGVKD. In DNA, the CDR3 is TGTGCCATCAGTGCCGCCGGAAGGTCCGGGGAGCTGTTTTTT. Its translation: CAISAAGRSGELFF.

The V gene is TRBV20-1, the J gene TRBJ2-1; TRBD2 matches at 12 bases. V was clipped by 0 bases and J by 2 bases; unmatched bases: 5. This CDR3 comprises 17 residues. Per germline, CDR1 DFQATT and CDR2 SNEGSKA (reference sequence). This chain's CDR3 is CSARDGLAGGAYNEQFF. CDR3 nucleotide sequence: TGCAGTGCTAGAGATGGGCTAGCGGGAGGGGCCTACAATGAGCAGTTCTTC.

The rearrangement uses TRBV20-1 and TRBJ2-7; 12 bases are a match to TRBD1. The germline CDR1 and CDR2 sequences are DFQATT and SNEGSKA (reference sequence). This CDR3 contains 13 residues. CDR3 DNA: TGCACTGTGCGCGGGACAGGGGGCCACGAGCAGTACTTC. Translated: CTVRGTGGHEQYF.

This clonotype was seen ten or more times. V and J are TRBV20-1 and TRBJ1-6; D is unresolved. Trimming pared 2 bases from V and 8 bases from J, leaving 13 bases between. CDR3 length: 14 amino acids. The V gene's germline CDR1 is DFQATT and CDR2 SNEGSKA (reference sequence). The chain's CDR3 is CSARSPNFDSPLHF. Here the CDR3 DNA reads TGCAGTGCTAGATCACCTAACTTTGATTCACCCCTCCACTTT.

About this clonotype: Since a much larger clone is just one base distant, this may be a read error. The chain is built from TRBV20-1 and TRBJ2-1; 9 bases align to TRBD2. CDR3 size: 14 residues. Germline CDR1 reads DFQATT; CDR2 reads SNEGSKA (reference sequence). V shed 3 bases and J 10 bases; nucleotides not matched to a gene: 10. For the CDR3, the DNA is TGCAGTGCTAGTAGGACTAGCGAGAGAACAGAGCAGTTCTTC. Protein: CSASRTSERTEQFF.

In this sample, this clonotype turned up many times. The chain carries TRBV3-1 and TRBJ1-1, with D hard to call. V was cut by 2 bases and J by 5 bases, with 3 bases left in between. The CDR3 loop spans 11 amino acids. Germline V gives CDR1 LGHDT, CDR2 YNNKEL (reference sequence). The CDR3 nucleotides are TGTGCCAGCAGCCAACAGACTGAAGCTTTCTTT. Translation gives CASSQQTEAFF.

This clonotype appeared many times. The chain recombines TRBV10-3 with TRBJ1-4; D not resolved. The CDR3 spans 16 residues. Trimming took off 3 bases at V and 4 bases at J, with 15 bases between the two ends. Germline V gives CDR1 ENHRY, CDR2 SYGVKD. Here the CDR3 reads CAISDRKTGINEKLFF. CDR3 coding DNA: TGTGCCATCAGTGACCGGAAGACCGGGATTAATGAAAAACTGTTTTTT.

This clonotype was counted ten times or more. The J gene is TRBJ2-3, the V gene TRBV6-2 or TRBV6-3; D may be TRBD2 (6 bases). The V gene lost 0 bases and the J gene lost 8 bases, with 9 bases spanning the gap. The CDR3 is made up of 13 amino acids. The V gene's germline CDR1 is MNHEY and CDR2 SVGEGT. CDR3 region: CASSYSTRGTQYF. For the CDR3, the DNA is TGTGCCAGCAGTTACTCGACGCGGGGTACGCAGTATTTT.

This clonotype was counted only a few times. The chain joins TRBV6-1 to TRBJ1-2; the D is unclear. Germline V lookup: CDR1 MNHNS, CDR2 SASEGT. This CDR3 has 14 amino acids. The ends were cut back, 6 bases at V and 0 bases at J, with 11 bases in the middle. CDR3: CASRAIGTNYGYTF. The CDR3 region has the DNA TGTGCCAGCAGAGCCATAGGCACTAACTATGGCTACACCTTC.

This clonotype is labeled as medium-sized. The CDR3 sequence: CASSLHSNYEQYF. CDR3 nucleotide sequence: TGTGCCAGCAGTCTCCATTCCAACTACGAGCAGTACTTC. The chain links TRBV11-2 to TRBJ2-7; D gene unclear. CDR1 is SGHAT and CDR2 is FQNNGV in the germline V gene. Trimming took off 6 bases at V and 3 bases at J, with 12 bases between the two ends. CDR3 length: 13 residues. Filled out from reference TRBV11-2 and TRBJ2-7, the complete variable domain reads EAGVAQSPRYKIIEKRQSVAFWCNPISGHATLYWYQQILGQGPKLLIQFQNNGVVDDSQLPKDRFSAERLKGVDSTLKIQPAKLEDSAVYLCASSLHSNYEQYFGPGTRLTVT.

Ten or more counts support this clonotype. The rearrangement uses TRBV11-2 and TRBJ2-7; no reliable D call. V was cut by 5 bases and J by 2 bases, with 7 bases left in between. CDR1 is SGHAT, CDR2 FQNNGV, per germline. This CDR3 is built from 12 residues. The CDR3 loop reads CASSGGTYEQYF. CDR3 coding DNA: TGTGCCAGCAGCGGCGGCACCTACGAGCAGTACTTC.